This T cell receptor beta chain was found in a study of immune cell composition in non-small cell lung cancer. TCRdb's table, derived via immunoSEQ multiplex PCR, lists solely in-frame clones and lacks some. The table has 13,000 to 15,000 clones, more than 65% seen once; the top ten hold approximately 14%. Sequencing used lung tumor tissue. This sequence was found in a human donor with non-small cell lung cancer.

The CDR3 reads CASRPGQGLHYEQYF. The CDR3 bases are TGTGCCAGCAGACCTGGACAGGGGCTACACTACGAGCAGTACTTC. V usage is TRBV6-5 and J usage is TRBJ2-7, with 9 positions matching TRBD1. Germline V lookup: CDR1 MNHEY, CDR2 SVGAGI. The CDR3 is made up of 15 amino acids. V was pared by 6 bases and J by 3 bases, with 9 bases of the junction left unmatched.